A selection of T cell receptor beta chains follows, all from one sample in a study of Graves' ophthalmopathy and Graves' hyperthyroidism. MiXCR, applied by TCRdb to the multiplex PCR reads, yields one record per CDR3 protein. The sample holds about 620,000 distinct CDR3 sequences, over 20% seen once. The sample comprised peripheral blood. The receptors come from a woman aged 18 to 35 with stable Graves' hyperthyroidism. Some clones in this sample may be carry-over from other donors' samples. The CDR3 runs from the conserved cysteine through the conserved F or W. D genes are given only for firm matches. Not every row has a clone size; where given, it reads once, few, many or a size class.

CDR3	DNA	V	D	J	size
CASSSTSRDVETQYF	TGTGCCAGCAGCTCGACTTCCAGGGACGTGGAGACCCAGTACTTC	TRBV11-2	NA	TRBJ2-5	NA
CASSARTSDPGELFF	TGTGCCAGCAGTGCCAGGACTAGCGATCCCGGGGAGCTGTTTTTT	TRBV12-3/TRBV12-4	TRBD2	TRBJ2-2	many
CASSQEGGQPQHF	TGTGCCAGCAGCCAGGAGGGAGGGCAGCCCCAGCATTTT	TRBV4-2	NA	TRBJ1-5	many
CAISESVGQPQHF	TGTGCCATCAGTGAGTCGGTGGGGCAGCCCCAGCATTTT	TRBV10-3	NA	TRBJ1-5	NA
CASTPAVGGQPQHF	TGTGCCAGCACTCCTGCTGTGGGGGGTCAGCCCCAGCATTTT	TRBV12-3/TRBV12-4	NA	TRBJ1-5	many
CASSAPWGSRIQPQHF	TGTGCCAGCAGTGCCCCTTGGGGCTCAAGGATCCAGCCCCAGCATTTT	TRBV28	NA	TRBJ1-5	many
CASSFYGGIKNIQYF	TGTGCCAGCAGCTTTTACGGGGGCATCAAAAACATTCAGTACTTC	TRBV11-2	NA	TRBJ2-4	NA
CAISPGQGIWESAQHF	TGTGCCATCAGTCCGGGACAGGGTATTTGGGAATCAGCCCAGCATTTT	TRBV10-3	TRBD1	TRBJ1-5	many
CASSLWVSRTEAFF	TGTGCCAGCAGTTTATGGGTTTCTCGCACTGAAGCTTTCTTT	TRBV12-3/TRBV12-4	NA	TRBJ1-1	NA
CASSSLAGVKTQYF	TGTGCCAGCAGTTCCCTAGCGGGGGTAAAGACCCAGTACTTC	TRBV12-3/TRBV12-4	TRBD2	TRBJ2-5	NA
CASPPAPGMNTEAFF	TGTGCCAGCCCCCCAGCTCCCGGAATGAACACTGAAGCTTTCTTT	TRBV6-2/TRBV6-3	NA	TRBJ1-1	many
CATSLPGRNGYTF	TGTGCCACTTCCCTCCCAGGGAGGAATGGCTACACCTTC	TRBV28	NA	TRBJ1-2	many
CASRPAGGSYEQYF	TGTGCCAGCAGACCAGCGGGAGGGTCTTACGAGCAGTACTTC	TRBV2	TRBD2	TRBJ2-7	many
CATSGDRGYEQYF	TGTGCCACCTCCGGAGACAGGGGCTACGAGCAGTACTTC	TRBV19	TRBD1	TRBJ2-7	many